This TCR beta chain appears in the sequencing data of a study of blood T cell repertoires in COVID-19. Profiled with immunoSEQ multiplex PCR; TCRdb holds only in-frame clones, not every one. Among about 46,000 clones listed, around 83% were seen once. Germline values: CDR1 MRHNA, CDR2 SNTAGT. The V gene lost 10 bases and the J gene lost 7 bases, with 20 bases spanning the gap. The CDR3 covers 13 residues. The TCR sequence derives from a woman aged 45-60 years who had recovered from COVID-19. What was sequenced was PBMCs or T cells enriched from blood (not recorded which). The rearrangement uses TRBV6-4 and TRBJ2-7; possibly TRBD1 for D (5 bases). The CDR3 reads CATPGKGSLEQYF. CDR3 DNA sequence: TGTGCCACCCCAGGAAAGGGGTCCTTGGAGCAGTACTTC.